One sample yielded the 29 T cell receptor beta chains listed below, sequenced in a study of blood T cell repertoires in COVID-19. The assay was immunoSEQ multiplex PCR, and TCRdb's table has in-frame clones only and misses some. The sample lists 350,000 or so clones, around 87% occurring once. The sequenced sample was peripheral blood. Receptors were obtained from a woman in her 30s with COVID-19, enrolled during active disease.

V is TRBV10-3 and J is TRBJ1-3; 10 bases are a match to TRBD1. V dropped 6 bases and J dropped 2; count of bases not matched to a gene: 4. Germline lookup yields CDR1 ENHRY and CDR2 SYGVKD. This CDR3 has 15 amino acids. CDR3 coding DNA: TGTGCCATCAGGGGGACAGGGGTGGCTGGAAACACCATATATTTT. Amino acids: CAIRGTGVAGNTIYF.

This chain links TRBV9 with TRBJ2-2; possible D gene TRBD2, 6 bases. Germline V gives CDR1 SGDLS, CDR2 YYNGEE. There are 12 residues in the CDR3. Trimming took off 5 bases at V and 7 bases at J, with 9 bases between the two ends. The CDR3 loop is CASSLAFGELFF. In nucleotides, the CDR3 is TGTGCCAGCAGTCTAGCGTTCGGGGAGCTGTTTTTT.

The V and J genes are TRBV5-1 and TRBJ1-1; the D gene is possibly TRBD1 (6 bases). The CDR3 contains 16 residues. The germline V gene encodes CDR1 SGHRS and CDR2 YFSETQ. V was pared by 3 bases and J by 1 base, with 16 bases between. CDR3 sequence: CASSSGQGLTNTEAFF. CDR3 DNA: TGCGCCAGCAGCTCTGGCCAGGGGTTAACGAACACTGAAGCTTTCTTT.

The genes are TRBV7-2 and TRBJ2-2, with D unresolved. V dropped 3 bases and J dropped 0 bases, with 8 bases sitting between them. Germline V gene data show CDR1 as SGHTA and CDR2 as FQGNSA. The CDR3 runs 15 residues. The CDR3 reads CASSLVAANTGELFF. Here the CDR3 DNA reads TGTGCCAGCAGCTTGGTGGCCGCGAACACCGGGGAGCTGTTTTTT.

The chain couples TRBV6-4 to TRBJ1-4, with 11 positions matching TRBD1. V shed 4 bases, J shed 8 bases, and the junction held 6 bases outside the gene matches. The CDR3 runs 15 residues. Germline V lookup: CDR1 MRHNA, CDR2 SNTAGT. This CDR3 is CASSVGTGGVEKLFF. The CDR3 bases are TGTGCCAGCAGTGTCGGGACAGGGGGAGTCGAAAAACTGTTTTTT.

The rearrangement uses TRBV5-4 and TRBJ2-1, with TRBD2 matching over 9 bases. The CDR3 is made up of 14 amino acids. V was clipped by 3 bases and J by 7 bases; unmatched bases: 5. Germline lookup yields CDR1 SGHNT and CDR2 YYREEE (reference sequence). The CDR3 nucleotides read TGTGCCAGCAGCTCTAGCGGGGCAAGGAATGAGCAGTTCTTC. Translated: CASSSSGARNEQFF.

The chain joins TRBV3-1 (or the pseudogene TRBV3-2) to TRBJ1-4, with 7 bases fitting TRBD1. V was pared by 4 bases and J by 8 bases, with 10 bases of the junction left unmatched. The germline V gene has CDR1 LGHDT and CDR2 YNNKEL (reference sequence). This CDR3 is 15 amino acids long. This CDR3 is CASSPAGGLREKLFF. CDR3 nucleotides: TGTGCCAGCAGCCCAGCAGGGGGTCTTAGGGAAAAACTGTTTTTT.

This clone was recorded only once. This chain joins TRBV2 and TRBJ2-7; TRBD2 aligns across 7 bases. There are 12 residues in the CDR3. V was pared by 4 bases and J by 8 bases, with 5 bases of the junction left unmatched. Germline CDR1 reads SNHLY; CDR2 reads FYNNEI. The CDR3 reads CASSGAAGKQYF. In DNA, the CDR3 is TGTGCCAGCAGTGGGGCAGCGGGAAAGCAGTACTTC. Variable domain in full (rest from reference TRBV2 and TRBJ2-7): EPEVTQTPSHQVTQMGQEVILRCVPISNHLYFYWYRQILGQKVEFLVSFYNNEISEKSEIFDDQFSVERPDGSNFTLKIRSTKLEDSAMYFCASSGAAGKQYFGPGTRLTVT.

This clone was found a few times. The V call is TRBV5-1, the J call TRBJ2-7; TRBD1 aligns across 9 bases. The V gene end was trimmed by 1 base and the J gene end by 1 base; junction bases not matched to a gene: 3. This CDR3 is 15 amino acids long. CDR1 is SGHRS, CDR2 YFSETQ, per germline. CDR3 coding DNA: TGCGCCAGCAGCTTGAGGGGGACAGGGTCCTACGAGCAGTACTTC. Its translation is CASSLRGTGSYEQYF.

The chain has TRBV4-1 and TRBJ1-6; D gene ambiguous. The V end was cut by 0 bases, the J end by 5 bases, with 5 bases between. Germline V lookup: CDR1 MGHRA, CDR2 YSYEKL. The CDR3 covers 14 residues. The CDR3 here is CASSQDWHNSPLHF. The DNA for the CDR3 is TGCGCCAGCAGCCAAGATTGGCATAATTCACCCCTCCACTTT.

This chain links TRBV7-3 with TRBJ2-1; 13 positions agree with TRBD2. CDR3 length: 16 residues. Trimming at V came to 4 bases and at J to 8 bases, leaving 8 bases not matched to a gene. Germline V gene sequence: CDR1 SGHTA, CDR2 FQGTGA. Written as DNA, the CDR3 is TGTGCCAGCAGCTCCCTACTAGCGGGAGGGCCCGATGAGCAGTTCTTC. Protein: CASSSLLAGGPDEQFF. Variable domain in full (rest from reference TRBV7-3 and TRBJ2-1): GAGVSQTPSNKVTEKGKYVELRCDPISGHTALYWYRQSLGQGPEFLIYFQGTGAADDSGLPNDRFFAVRPEGSVSTLKIQRTERGDSAVYLCASSSLLAGGPDEQFFGPGTRLTVL.

This chain joins TRBV11-2 and TRBJ2-5; 7 nucleotides line up with TRBD2. Unmatched junction bases numbered 5, after V lost 5 bases and J lost 2 bases. CDR3 length: 14 residues. Germline V gene sequence: CDR1 SGHAT, CDR2 FQNNGV. The CDR3 sequence: CASSGSGEQETQYF. CDR3 nucleotides: TGTGCCAGCAGCGGAAGCGGGGAACAAGAGACCCAGTACTTC.

V usage is TRBV2 and J usage is TRBJ2-3, with a tentative D call TRBD1 (5 bases). The CDR3 is 14 residues long. V gave up 6 bases and J gave up 0 bases, with 10 bases separating them. From germline, CDR1 is SNHLY and CDR2 FYNNEI. CDR3 nucleotide sequence: TGTGCCAGCAGAGACAGATCTAGCACAGATACGCAGTATTTT. It yields the protein CASRDRSSTDTQYF.

The CDR3: CASQREGGPQETQYF. The CDR3 DNA sequence: TGTGCCAGCCAAAGGGAGGGAGGGCCACAAGAGACCCAGTACTTC. The chain recombines TRBV6-6 with TRBJ2-5; TRBD2 agrees at 7 bases. In germline, CDR1 is MNHNY, CDR2 SVGAGI (reference sequence). With 8 bases clipped from V and 2 bases from J, the junction kept 11 bases outside the gene matches. This CDR3 contains 15 residues.

The chain carries TRBV27 and TRBJ2-7; 12 bases are shared with TRBD2. The CDR3 contains 15 residues. Losses at the gene ends were 6 bases for V and 5 bases for J; bases not matched to a gene: 8. The germline CDR1 and CDR2 sequences are MNHEY and SMNVEV (reference sequence). CDR3: CASRLAGGYRDEQYF. The CDR3 DNA reads TGTGCCAGCAGACTAGCGGGAGGATACCGGGACGAGCAGTACTTC.

This chain links TRBV5-1 with TRBJ2-2, with D maybe TRBD2 (5 bases). Trimming removed 0 bases at V and 3 bases at J, with 12 bases between. This CDR3 has 16 amino acids. Germline V gene sequence: CDR1 SGHRS, CDR2 YFSETQ. The CDR3 DNA reads as TGCGCCAGCAGCTTGGCCGCGCTAGCCGACACCGGGGAGCTGTTTTTT. This gives the protein CASSLAALADTGELFF. The variable domain in full, with the rest retrieved from reference TRBV5-1 and TRBJ2-2, is KAGVTQTPRYLIKTRGQQVTLSCSPISGHRSVSWYQQTPGQGLQFLFEYFSETQRNKGNFPGRFSGRQFSNSRSEMNVSTLELGDSALYLCASSLAALADTGELFFGEGSRLTVL.

This clone appeared once. The chain employs TRBV5-1 and TRBJ2-3; 7 positions agree with TRBD2. The CDR3 consists of 14 residues. The germline V gene has CDR1 SGHRS and CDR2 YFSETQ. With 0 bases clipped from V and 4 bases from J, the junction kept 2 bases outside the gene matches. This CDR3 is CASSLGTSADTQYF. The CDR3, as DNA: TGCGCCAGCAGCTTGGGGACTAGTGCAGATACGCAGTATTTT.

The chain has TRBV11-2 and TRBJ2-5; TRBD1 matches 7 bases. The CDR3 runs to 12 residues. Germline CDR1 reads SGHAT; CDR2 reads FQNNGV. Losses at the gene ends were 8 bases for V and 3 bases for J; bases not matched to a gene: 3. The CDR3 DNA follows: TGTGCCAGCCGGGACAGAGAAGAGACCCAGTACTTC. Translation gives CASRDREETQYF.

The chain links TRBV10-3 to TRBJ2-7, with TRBD2 matching over 11 bases. The length of the CDR3 is 17 residues. V dropped 6 bases and J dropped 2; count of bases not matched to a gene: 12. The germline V gene has CDR1 ENHRY and CDR2 SYGVKD. CDR3 sequence (DNA): TGTGCCATCAGCTCGGGACTAGCGGAGGGAGGTACCTACGAGCAGTACTTC. Protein product: CAISSGLAEGGTYEQYF.

The DNA for the CDR3 is TGTGCCAGCAGTCAGGACTTCGGTGGTGAAAAACTGTTTTTT. Encoded protein: CASSQDFGGEKLFF. This sequence joins TRBV6-6 and TRBJ1-4, with no clear D. This CDR3 is 14 amino acids long. V lost 5 bases, J lost 7 bases, and 14 bases lay in between. The germline V gene has CDR1 MNHNY and CDR2 SVGAGI (reference sequence).

The chain has TRBV18 and TRBJ1-4; maybe TRBD1 (5 bases). The CDR3 extends over 15 amino acids. V shed 3 bases and J shed 4 bases, with 12 bases lying between them. In germline, CDR1 is KGHSH, CDR2 LQKENI. CDR3 sequence reads: CASSPDRKDNEKLFF. The CDR3 DNA sequence: TGTGCCAGCTCACCCGACAGAAAAGATAATGAAAAACTGTTTTTT. Combining the CDR3 with reference TRBV18 and TRBJ1-4 gives the whole variable domain NAGVMQNPRHLVRRRGQEARLRCSPMKGHSHVYWYRQLPEEGLKFMVYLQKENIIDESGMPKERFSAEFPKEGPSILRIQQVVRGDSAAYFCASSPDRKDNEKLFFGSGTQLSVL.

The V call is TRBV18, the J call TRBJ1-2, with 10 bases that match TRBD1. Germline CDR1 reads KGHSH; CDR2 reads LQKENI. This CDR3 has 15 amino acids. The junction had 5 bases not matched to a gene; V was cut back by 4 bases and J by 3 bases. The CDR3 here is CASSRGTGADYGYTF. The DNA for the CDR3 is TGTGCCAGCTCACGGGGGACAGGGGCGGACTATGGCTACACCTTC.

This clone was detected once. The chain links TRBV15 to TRBJ2-7, with D possibly being TRBD2 (5 bases). Germline CDR1 reads LNHNV; CDR2 reads YYDKDF (reference sequence). The V end was cut by 0 bases, the J end by 0 bases, with 12 bases between. The CDR3 has 16 residues. CDR3 DNA: TGTGCCACCAGCAGAGATTGGCGGGTCCTCTCCTACGAGCAGTACTTC. Its translation: CATSRDWRVLSYEQYF.

The chain recombines TRBV7-6 with TRBJ1-3; D gene ambiguous. This CDR3 has 14 amino acids. Looked up from germline, CDR1 is SGHVS and CDR2 is FNYEAQ. V lost 1 base and J 4 bases, leaving 8 bases between the germline ends. CDR3 nucleotides: TGTGCCAGCAGCTTAGGGGCAGGCGGAAACACCATATATTTT. It is translated as CASSLGAGGNTIYF.

This chain's CDR3 is CAIRTDSRTYEQYF. For the CDR3, the DNA is TGTGCCATCAGAACCGACAGTAGGACCTACGAGCAGTACTTC. J is TRBJ2-7 and V is TRBV10-3, with D maybe TRBD1 (5 bases). Trimming shortened V by 6 bases and J by 2 bases, and 14 bases separated the two germline ends. This CDR3 contains 14 residues. In germline, CDR1 is ENHRY, CDR2 SYGVKD.

The J gene is TRBJ1-1, the V gene TRBV7-9; D remains ambiguous. This CDR3 region has 14 residues. CDR1 and CDR2 from the germline V gene are SEHNR and FQNEAQ (reference sequence). V was clipped by 1 base and J by 1 base, with 7 bases between them. As DNA, the CDR3 is TGTGCCAGCAGCTTAGTGGCAAAGAACACTGAAGCTTTCTTT. This translates into CASSLVAKNTEAFF.

CDR3 region: CASSPWDTRVEQYF. The CDR3 region has the DNA TGTGCCAGCAGCCCCTGGGACACCCGTGTCGAGCAGTACTTC. This sequence joins TRBV7-9 and TRBJ2-7; a weak D match, TRBD1 (6 bases). This CDR3 contains 14 residues. V gave up 5 bases and J gave up 6 bases, with 17 bases separating them. Germline CDR1 is SEHNR and CDR2 is FQNEAQ (reference sequence).

This rearrangement joins TRBV7-8 to TRBJ2-2; TRBD1 aligns across 8 bases. The CDR3 has 17 amino acids. Trimming at V came to 7 bases and at J to 0 bases, leaving 10 bases not matched to a gene. The germline V gene encodes CDR1 SGHVS and CDR2 FQNEAQ. CDR3 DNA: TGTGCCAGCAACCCGCCGGGACAGGCTTCGAACACCGGGGAGCTGTTTTTT. This sequence encodes CASNPPGQASNTGELFF.

The chain uses TRBV27 and TRBJ2-7; weak D call: TRBD2 (6 bases). V was trimmed by 3 bases and J by 3 bases, leaving 15 bases between them. Germline lookup yields CDR1 MNHEY and CDR2 SMNVEV (reference sequence). CDR3 length equals 15 residues. The CDR3, as DNA: TGTGCCAGCAGTTTTTTTGGAGGGTTTGGCTACGAGCAGTACTTC. Its translation is CASSFFGGFGYEQYF.